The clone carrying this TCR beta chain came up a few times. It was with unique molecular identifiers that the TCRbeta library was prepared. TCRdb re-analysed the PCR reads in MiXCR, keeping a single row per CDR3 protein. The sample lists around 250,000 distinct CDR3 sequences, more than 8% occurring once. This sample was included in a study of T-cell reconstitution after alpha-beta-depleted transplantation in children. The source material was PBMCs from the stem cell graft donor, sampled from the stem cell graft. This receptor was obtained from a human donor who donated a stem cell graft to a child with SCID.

The CDR3 sequence is CASVGAADTQYF. CDR3 nucleotide sequence: TGTGCCAGCGTGGGGGCGGCAGATACGCAGTATTTT. The chain has TRBV2 and TRBJ2-3, with D possibly TRBD1 on 6 matching bases. Trimming removed 8 bases at V and 4 bases at J, with 10 bases between. Germline V lookup: CDR1 SNHLY, CDR2 FYNNEI. The CDR3 spans 12 residues.